This T cell receptor (beta chain) was sequenced for a study of T cell responses to AZD1222 COVID-19 vaccine listed by TCRdb under 2021. Some background on the complete study: AZD1222 recipients given second doses at about 4 weeks or at about 12 weeks were pooled, since spike-specific TCR depth and breadth were not found to differ between the two schedules. Trial participants were enrolled by age into subgroups of 18-55, 56-69 and 70-plus years, and around 140, 26 and 57 TCR-sequenced participants, respectively, were included in these subgroups. A total of more than 230 trial participants underwent TCR sequencing, of whom some 210 received two doses of AZD1222 and around 26 received two doses of the MenACWY control vaccine.

In light of the paper, this sample's time point label describes: baseline before first vaccination. Samples from vaccinated people were obtained from the UK trials COV001 and COV002, which included a single-blind randomized controlled phase 2/3 trial of AZD1222 (ChAdOx1 nCoV-19) in healthy adults. For TCRbeta chain sequencing, PBMC samples from trial participants were taken at day 0 and at day 28 after the second dose. The CDR3 regions of human TCRbeta chains were analyzed by immunosequencing. The authors' analysis ran thus. TCRs in the repertoires were matched against a reference library of SARS-CoV-2-specific TCRs that had been generated with the MIRA antigen-specificity platform. Breadth was defined as the fraction of unique TCRs that were SARS-CoV-2-associated, and depth was defined as the fraction of total T cells that were SARS-CoV-2-associated. Using the MIRA data, every spike-specific TCR was mapped to the spike region that the TCR reacted to and assigned to either a CD4 or a CD8 class. Log10-transformed breadth and depth values were compared by one-way ANOVA with Sidak's multiple comparisons tests. In its TCRdb copy, this immuneACCESS table keeps in-frame sequences only and misses some clones. Where compared with another copy, unresolved V genes explain less than half of these, and the others have no known cause. V and J calls plus clone size are reproduced from that table; the DNA served to infer D and trimming. This sample has 170,000 or so clones in its table, and 90% of those were observed once. The top ten constitute around 3% of the sample.

Trimming at the junction amounts to 0 bases on V and 7 bases on J, and the germline ends lie 6 bases apart. Reading the germline V gene (reference sequence) gives CDR1 SGHNT and CDR2 YYREEE. The CDR3 starts with the cysteine, ends with the phenylalanine, and has 12 residues. Solely the CDR3 DNA is kept, with 36 bases framed from the first base. With respect to this clone: What this receptor recognizes is not known. No per-base quality is available; no much larger clone lies one base away.

Study-wide findings and limitations: In the small 56-69-year group, the increase in depth fell short of significance, most likely because of low power. Epitopes outside the regions mutated in the B.1.351 and B.1.1.7 variants were reportedly recognized by nearly half of the unique spike-specific TCRs. After two AZD1222 doses, both the breadth and the depth of spike-specific TCRs were significantly higher than at day 0 and than in MenACWY recipients. The vaccine-associated CD4 TCRs covered the entire spike protein, and the dominant responses fell in regions 160-218 and 743-854. Most participants were white British and females outnumbered males, and the authors suggested that clonal diversity may have been underestimated. Conclusions about previously exposed vaccinees were limited because only a handful of AZD1222 recipients were SARS-CoV-2 seropositive at baseline. Because no day 14 peak-response samples were available, the repertoires could be characterized only after the peak T cell response.

The sequence links TRBV5-4 to TRBJ2-3; no D gene can be assigned with confidence. Sequenced here: peripheral blood, sampled on day 0 of AZD1222 vaccination. The TCR comes from an adult in good health. The DNA sequence is given as TGTGCCAGCAGCTTGGATTCCAATACGCAGTATTTT. This is translated as CASSLDSNTQYF. Here the CDR3 is joined to the reference TRBV5-4 and TRBJ2-3 genes, and the full variable domain is: ETGVTQSPTHLIKTRGQQVTLRCSSQSGHNTVSWYQQALGQGPQFIFQYYREEENGRGNFPPRFSGLQFPNYSSELNVNALELDDSALYLCASSLDSNTQYFGPGTRLTVL.